The subject of this entry is one T cell receptor beta chain. Its target is unknown. Memory CD4+ cells were defined as CD4+CD45RO+CD25-. Constant-region reverse primers amplified full-length variable regions, followed by semi-nested Nested Universal Primer A PCR. TCRdb reprocessed the 5' RACE reads via MiXCR and lists one record per CDR3 protein. Seen here are around 50,000 distinct CDR3 sequences, 25% to 30% observed once, and the top ten hold 3% to 4%. General observations from the study: Tumor Treg TCRs overlapped most with tumor naive CD4+ cells. The TCR gene usage of tumor memory CD4+ T cells clustered together with blood and lymph node memory CD4+ cells and with lymph node naive CD4+ cells.

V was trimmed by 4 bases and J by 4 bases, leaving 17 bases between them. CDR1 is SGHRS, CDR2 YFSETQ, per germline. The CDR3 contains 15 residues. The clonotype was recovered from a female donor with breast cancer. Material for sequencing was tumor-infiltrating memory CD4+ T cells sorted from the breast tumor. Stated subset: memory CD4+ T cells, CD4+CD45RO+CD25-. This chain uses TRBV5-1 with TRBJ1-2; no clear D. CDR3 sequence reads: CASSADLAGSYGYTF. The DNA of the CDR3 is TGCGCCAGCAGCGCTGACCTGGCGGGCAGCTATGGCTACACCTTC. Filled out from reference TRBV5-1 and TRBJ1-2, the complete variable domain reads KAGVTQTPRYLIKTRGQQVTLSCSPISGHRSVSWYQQTPGQGLQFLFEYFSETQRNKGNFPGRFSGRQFSNSRSEMNVSTLELGDSALYLCASSADLAGSYGYTFGSGTRLTVV.